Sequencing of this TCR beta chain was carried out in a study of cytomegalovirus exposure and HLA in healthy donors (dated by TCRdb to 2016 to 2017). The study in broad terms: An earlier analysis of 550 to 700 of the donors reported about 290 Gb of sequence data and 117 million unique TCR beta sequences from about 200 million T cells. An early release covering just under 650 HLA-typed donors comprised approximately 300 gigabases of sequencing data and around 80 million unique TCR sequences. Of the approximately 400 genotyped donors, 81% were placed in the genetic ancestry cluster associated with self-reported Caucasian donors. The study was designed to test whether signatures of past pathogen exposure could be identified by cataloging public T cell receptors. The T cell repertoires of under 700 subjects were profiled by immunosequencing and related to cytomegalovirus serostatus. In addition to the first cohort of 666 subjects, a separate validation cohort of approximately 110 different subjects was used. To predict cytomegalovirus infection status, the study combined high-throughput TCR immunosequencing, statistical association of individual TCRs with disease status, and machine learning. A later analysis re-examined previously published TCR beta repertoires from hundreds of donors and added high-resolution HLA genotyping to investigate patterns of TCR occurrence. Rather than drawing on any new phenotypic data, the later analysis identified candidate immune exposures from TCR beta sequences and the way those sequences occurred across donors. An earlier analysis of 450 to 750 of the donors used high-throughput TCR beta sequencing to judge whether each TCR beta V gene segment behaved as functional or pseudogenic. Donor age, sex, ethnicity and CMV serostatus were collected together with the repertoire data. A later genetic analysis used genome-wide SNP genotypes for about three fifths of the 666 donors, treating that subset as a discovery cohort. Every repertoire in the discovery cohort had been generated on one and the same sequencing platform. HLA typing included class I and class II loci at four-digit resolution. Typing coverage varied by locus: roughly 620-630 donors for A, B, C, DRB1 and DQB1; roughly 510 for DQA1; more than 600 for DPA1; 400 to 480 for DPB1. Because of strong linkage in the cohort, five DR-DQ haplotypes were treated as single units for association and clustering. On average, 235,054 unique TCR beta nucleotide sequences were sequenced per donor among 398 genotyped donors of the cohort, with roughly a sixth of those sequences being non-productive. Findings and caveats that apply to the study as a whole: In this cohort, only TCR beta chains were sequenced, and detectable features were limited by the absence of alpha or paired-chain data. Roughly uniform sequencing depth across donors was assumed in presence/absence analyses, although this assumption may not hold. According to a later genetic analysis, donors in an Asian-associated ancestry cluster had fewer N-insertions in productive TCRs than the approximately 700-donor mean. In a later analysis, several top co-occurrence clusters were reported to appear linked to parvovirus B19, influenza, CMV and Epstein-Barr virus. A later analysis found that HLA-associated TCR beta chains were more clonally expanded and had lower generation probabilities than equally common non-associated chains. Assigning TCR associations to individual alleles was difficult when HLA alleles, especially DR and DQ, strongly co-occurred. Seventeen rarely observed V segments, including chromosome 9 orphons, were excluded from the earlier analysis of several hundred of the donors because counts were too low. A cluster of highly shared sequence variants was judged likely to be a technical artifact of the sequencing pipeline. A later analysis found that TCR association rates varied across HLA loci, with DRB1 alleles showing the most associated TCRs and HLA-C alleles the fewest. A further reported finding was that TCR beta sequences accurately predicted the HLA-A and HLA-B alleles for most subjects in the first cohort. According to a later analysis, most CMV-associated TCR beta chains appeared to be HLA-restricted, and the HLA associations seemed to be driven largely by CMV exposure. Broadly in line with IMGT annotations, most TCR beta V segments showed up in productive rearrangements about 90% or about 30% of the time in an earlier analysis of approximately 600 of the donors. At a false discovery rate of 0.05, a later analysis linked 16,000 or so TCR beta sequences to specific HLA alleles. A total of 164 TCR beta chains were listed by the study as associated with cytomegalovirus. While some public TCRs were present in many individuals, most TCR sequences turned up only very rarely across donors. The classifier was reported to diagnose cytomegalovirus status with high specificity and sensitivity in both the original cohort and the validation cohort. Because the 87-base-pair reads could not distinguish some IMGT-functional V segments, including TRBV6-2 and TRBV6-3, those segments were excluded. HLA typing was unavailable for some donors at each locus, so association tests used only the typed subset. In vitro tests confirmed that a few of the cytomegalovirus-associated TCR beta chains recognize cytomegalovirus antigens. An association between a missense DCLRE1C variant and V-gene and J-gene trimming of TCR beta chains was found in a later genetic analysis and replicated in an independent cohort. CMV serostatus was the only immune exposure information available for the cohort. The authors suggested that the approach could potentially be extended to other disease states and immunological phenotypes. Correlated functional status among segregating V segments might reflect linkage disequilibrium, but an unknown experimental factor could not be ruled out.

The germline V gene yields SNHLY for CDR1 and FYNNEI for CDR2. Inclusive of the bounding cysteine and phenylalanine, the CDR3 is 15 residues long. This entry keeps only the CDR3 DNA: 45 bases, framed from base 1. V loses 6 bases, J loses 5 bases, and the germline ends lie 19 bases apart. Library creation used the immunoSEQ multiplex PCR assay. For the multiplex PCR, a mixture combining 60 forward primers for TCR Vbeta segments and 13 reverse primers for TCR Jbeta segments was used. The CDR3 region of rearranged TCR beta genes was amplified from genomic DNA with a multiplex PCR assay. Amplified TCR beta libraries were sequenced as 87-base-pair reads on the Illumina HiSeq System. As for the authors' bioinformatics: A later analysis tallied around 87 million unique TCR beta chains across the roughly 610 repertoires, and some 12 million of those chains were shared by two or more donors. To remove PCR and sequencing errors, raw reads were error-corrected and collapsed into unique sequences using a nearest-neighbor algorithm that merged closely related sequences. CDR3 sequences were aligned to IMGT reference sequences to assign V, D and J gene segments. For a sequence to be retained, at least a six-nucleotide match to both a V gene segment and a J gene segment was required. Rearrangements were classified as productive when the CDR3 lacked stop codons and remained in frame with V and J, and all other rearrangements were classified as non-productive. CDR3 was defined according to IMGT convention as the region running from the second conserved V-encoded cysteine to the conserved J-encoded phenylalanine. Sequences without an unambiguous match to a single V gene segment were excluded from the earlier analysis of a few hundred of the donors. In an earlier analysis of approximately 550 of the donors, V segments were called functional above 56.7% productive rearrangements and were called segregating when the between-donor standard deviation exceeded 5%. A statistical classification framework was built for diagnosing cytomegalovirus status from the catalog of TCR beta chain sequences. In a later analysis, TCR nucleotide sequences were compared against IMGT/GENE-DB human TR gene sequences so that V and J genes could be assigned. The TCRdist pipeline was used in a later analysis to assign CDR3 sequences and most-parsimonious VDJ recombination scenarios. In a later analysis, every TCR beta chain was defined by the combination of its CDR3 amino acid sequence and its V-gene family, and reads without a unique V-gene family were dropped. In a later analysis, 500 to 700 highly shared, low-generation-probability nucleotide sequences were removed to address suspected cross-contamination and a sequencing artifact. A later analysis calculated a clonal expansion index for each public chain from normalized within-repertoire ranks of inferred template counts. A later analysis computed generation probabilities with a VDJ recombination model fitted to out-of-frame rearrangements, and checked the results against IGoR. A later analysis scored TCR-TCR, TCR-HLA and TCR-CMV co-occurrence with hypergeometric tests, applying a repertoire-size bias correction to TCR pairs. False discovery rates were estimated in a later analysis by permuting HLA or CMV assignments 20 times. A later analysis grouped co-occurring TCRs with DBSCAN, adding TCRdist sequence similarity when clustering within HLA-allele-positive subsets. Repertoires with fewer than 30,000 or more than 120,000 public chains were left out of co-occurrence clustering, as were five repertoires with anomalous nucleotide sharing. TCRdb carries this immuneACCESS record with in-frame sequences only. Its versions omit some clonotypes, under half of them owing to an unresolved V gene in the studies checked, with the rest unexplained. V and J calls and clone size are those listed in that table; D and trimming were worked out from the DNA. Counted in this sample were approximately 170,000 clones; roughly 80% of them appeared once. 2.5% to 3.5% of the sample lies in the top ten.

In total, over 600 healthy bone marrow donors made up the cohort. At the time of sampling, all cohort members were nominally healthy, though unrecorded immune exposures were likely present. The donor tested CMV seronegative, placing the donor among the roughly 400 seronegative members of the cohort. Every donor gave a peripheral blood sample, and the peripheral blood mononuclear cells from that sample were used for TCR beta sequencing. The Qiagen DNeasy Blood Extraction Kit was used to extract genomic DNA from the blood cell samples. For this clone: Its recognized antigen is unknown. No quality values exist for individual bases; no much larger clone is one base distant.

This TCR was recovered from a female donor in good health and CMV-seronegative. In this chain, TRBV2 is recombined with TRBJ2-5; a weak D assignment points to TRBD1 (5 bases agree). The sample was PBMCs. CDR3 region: CASRAATGRLETQYF. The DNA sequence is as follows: TGTGCCAGCAGGGCGGCAACAGGTCGACTGGAGACCCAGTACTTC.